Presented here are 17 T cell receptor beta chains from one specimen sequenced in a study of T cells after yellow fever vaccination. TCRdb reprocessed the 5' RACE reads with MiXCR, giving one entry per CDR3 protein. The sample comprises 500,000 to 650,000 distinct CDR3 sequences, 17% of which are singletons, and 17% rests with the top ten. The sample was PBMCs, taken about 5 days after the first yellow fever vaccination. Receptors originate from a man between 18 and 29 years old who received the YFV17D yellow fever vaccine.

The J gene is TRBJ2-7, the V gene TRBV7-9; 10 bases are shared with TRBD1. The ends lost 5 bases at V and 2 bases at J; junction bases unmatched: 9. This CDR3 has 16 amino acids. Germline CDR1 reads SEHNR; CDR2 reads FQNEAQ (reference sequence). The CDR3 DNA sequence: TGTGCCAGCAGCCCTACTCGGACAGGGGGAACCTACGAGCAGTACTTC. Encoded protein: CASSPTRTGGTYEQYF.

The chain is built from TRBV27 and TRBJ1-1; D is unclear. Deletions cut 6 bases from V and 1 base from J, with 9 bases between. Germline V gene data show CDR1 as MNHEY and CDR2 as SMNVEV (reference sequence). CDR3 size: 13 residues. The CDR3 DNA follows: TGTGCCAGCAGACTTCTCCGGAACACTGAAGCTTTCTTT. As protein: CASRLLRNTEAFF.

This clonotype was found a few times. This sequence joins TRBV14 and TRBJ2-1; D is uncertain. Germline CDR1 reads SGHDN; CDR2 reads FVKESK. The length of the CDR3 is 12 residues. The V end was cut by 5 bases, the J end by 7 bases, with 9 bases between. The CDR3 bases are TGTGCCAGCAGCTCACTGAGGAATGAGCAGTTCTTC. Translated, it gives CASSSLRNEQFF.

This clonotype was counted a few times. This sequence joins TRBV20-1 and TRBJ2-7; 9 nucleotides agree with TRBD2. Germline V lookup: CDR1 DFQATT, CDR2 SNEGSKA (reference sequence). This CDR3 region has 15 residues. V lost 3 bases and J lost 3; bases outside the gene matches: 9. This chain's CDR3 is CSARASGGRGYEQYF. For the CDR3, the DNA is TGCAGTGCTAGGGCAAGCGGGGGGCGAGGCTACGAGCAGTACTTC.

The gene calls are TRBV12-3 or TRBV12-4 and TRBJ1-5, with D perhaps TRBD1 (5 bases). V lost 2 bases to trimming and J lost 4 bases, with 12 bases between them. This CDR3 has 15 amino acids. CDR3 loop: CASSLSGPLNQPQHF. The CDR3 DNA sequence: TGTGCCAGCAGTTTATCGGGGCCCCTAAATCAGCCCCAGCATTTT.

This clonotype was counted only a few times. This chain links TRBV20-1 with TRBJ1-5; D remains ambiguous. CDR1 DFQATT and CDR2 SNEGSKA come from the germline V gene (reference sequence). Trimming left V 1 base short and J 6 bases short, with 16 bases between. CDR3 length: 15 residues. CDR3 in amino acids: CSARGDTRGRQPQHF. CDR3 bases: TGCAGTGCTAGAGGGGATACCAGAGGGCGTCAGCCCCAGCATTTT.

The chain couples TRBV18 to TRBJ2-7; D is unclear. This CDR3 comprises 14 residues. Germline V gives CDR1 KGHSH, CDR2 LQKENI. Trimming left V 2 bases short and J 2 bases short, with 10 bases between. The CDR3 DNA follows: TGTGCCAGCTCACCAAGGGCCCAACCCTACGAGCAGTACGTC. Amino acid sequence: CASSPRAQPYEQYV.

The chain links TRBV4-1 to TRBJ2-2, with TRBD2 matching 7 bases. From germline, CDR1 is MGHRA and CDR2 YSYEKL. The trim removed 8 bases at V and 0 bases at J, leaving 3 bases unmatched. This CDR3 is 14 amino acids long. CDR3 nucleotide sequence: TGCGCCAGCGGGAGGGCGGCGAACACCGGGGAGCTGTTTTTT. It translates to CASGRAANTGELFF.

This clonotype has ten or more counts. The V gene is TRBV4-1, the J gene TRBJ2-1; D gene unclear. The ends were cut back, 1 base at V and 8 bases at J, with 12 bases in the middle. In germline, CDR1 is MGHRA, CDR2 YSYEKL. The CDR3 contains 14 residues. This CDR3 is CASSQVAATDEQFF. The CDR3 coding sequence is TGCGCCAGCAGCCAAGTCGCCGCTACGGATGAGCAGTTCTTC.

This clonotype occurred a few times. The gene calls are TRBV20-1 and TRBJ2-4; 9 bases align to TRBD2. The germline V gene encodes CDR1 DFQATT and CDR2 SNEGSKA (reference sequence). The junction had 9 bases not matched to a gene; V was cut back by 3 bases and J by 0 bases. The CDR3 runs 17 residues. Here the CDR3 reads CSASTAGGNLAKNIQYF. The CDR3 nucleotides read TGCAGTGCTAGTACCGCGGGGGGGAATCTAGCCAAAAACATTCAGTACTTC.

The sample holds a few counts of this clonotype. This chain connects TRBV7-9 to TRBJ1-2, with 8 nucleotides matching TRBD1. This CDR3 has 17 residues. Germline lookup yields CDR1 SEHNR and CDR2 FQNEAQ (reference sequence). Unmatched junction bases numbered 13, after V lost 4 bases and J lost 3 bases. This CDR3 is CASSSRGQGRFDYGYTF. The CDR3 DNA sequence: TGTGCCAGCAGCTCACGAGGACAGGGAAGGTTTGACTATGGCTACACCTTC.

This clonotype was counted a few times. The chain is built from TRBV6-5 and TRBJ2-7; the D is unclear. V lost 4 bases, J lost 3 bases, and 13 bases lay in between. Germline values: CDR1 MNHEY, CDR2 SVGAGI. This CDR3 has 14 residues. In nucleotides, the CDR3 is TGTGCCAGCAGTTCAGCCTACCCCTACTACGAGCAGTACTTC. This gives the protein CASSSAYPYYEQYF.

The rearrangement uses TRBV7-8 and TRBJ1-2; D perhaps matches TRBD1 (6 bases). Per germline, CDR1 SGHVS and CDR2 FQNEAQ. The germline V and J ends were trimmed by 1 base and 4 bases, with 22 bases remaining between them. This CDR3 has 18 residues. The CDR3: CASSLGRGAAEGFYGYTF. The CDR3 bases are TGTGCCAGCAGCTTAGGAAGGGGGGCTGCCGAAGGGTTCTATGGCTACACCTTC. Full variable domain (outside the CDR3, taken from reference TRBV7-8 and TRBJ1-2): GAGVSQSPRYKVAKRGQDVALRCDPISGHVSLFWYQQALGQGPEFLTYFQNEAQLDKSGLPSDRFFAERPEGSVSTLKIQRTQQEDSAVYLCASSLGRGAAEGFYGYTFGSGTRLTVV.

The table lists this clonotype with many counts. The chain combines TRBV7-2 with TRBJ2-2; D gene unclear. Germline V gene data show CDR1 as SGHTA and CDR2 as FQGNSA. With 2 bases removed from V and 6 bases from J, the gap between germline ends came to 7 bases. The CDR3 extends over 13 amino acids. CDR3 nucleotide sequence: TGTGCCAGCAGCTTAAAGTCGGCCGGGGAGCTGTTTTTT. It is translated as CASSLKSAGELFF.

The chain recombines TRBV12-3 or TRBV12-4 with TRBJ2-1; weak D call: TRBD1 (5 bases). There are 14 residues in the CDR3. Deletions cut 5 bases from V and 3 bases from J, with 11 bases between. DNA for the CDR3: TGTGCCAGCAGTGCGCAGGGTCTCTACAATGAGCAGTTCTTC. Translated: CASSAQGLYNEQFF.

This clonotype appeared many times. The rearrangement joins TRBV6-5 to TRBJ2-3; D ambiguous. V lost 2 bases to trimming and J lost 3 bases, with 6 bases between them. The CDR3 runs 13 residues. Germline values: CDR1 MNHEY, CDR2 SVGAGI. For the CDR3, the DNA is TGTGCCAGCAGTTACGCCTCTACAGATACGCAGTATTTT. This encodes CASSYASTDTQYF.

The chain links TRBV5-6 to TRBJ2-5; unclear D gene. V lost 0 bases and J lost 6, with 3 bases in between. CDR3 length: 11 amino acids. Looked up from germline, CDR1 is SGHDT and CDR2 is YYEEEE. CDR3 protein: CASSLAKTQYF. The CDR3 bases are TGTGCCAGCAGCTTGGCCAAGACCCAGTACTTC.